This TCR beta chain emerged from a study of blood T cells in healthy people across ages. Primed by a sample-barcoded 5' primer and a J-beta primer mix, a second PCR proceeded for 7 to 11 cycles. TCRdb passed the 5' RACE reads through MiXCR, listing each CDR3 protein once. Among fewer than 2,000,000 distinct CDR3 sequences listed, about 39% were seen once. Each sample gave at least 7 million isolated PBMCs. With each sample, at least 5 micrograms of total RNA were extracted. CDR3 length: 13 amino acids. J lost 6 bases, V lost 8 bases, and 9 bases had no gene match. Looked up from germline, CDR1 is SQVTM and CDR2 is ANQGSEA. With regard to this clonotype: Antigen unknown.

Findings and caveats of the study: Relative to aged donors, long-lived donors carried more naive CD4+ cells and displayed higher diversity.

Sequenced: blood. This clonotype was sampled from a human donor in good health. This chain joins TRBV29-1 and TRBJ2-1; 8 bases line up with TRBD1. CDR3 DNA: TGCAGCTCCCGGACAGGGTCGTCCAATGAGCAGTTCTTC. Amino acid sequence: CSSRTGSSNEQFF.